This entry lists 24 T cell receptor beta chains sequenced from one sample in a study of early T cells in non-severe SARS-CoV-2 infection. TCRdb re-analysed the 5' RACE reads in MiXCR, keeping a single row per CDR3 protein. Of 65,000 to 85,000 distinct CDR3 sequences listed, around 13% are singletons. Input material: whole blood. These TCRs come from an adult who was a healthcare worker with PCR-confirmed SARS-CoV-2 infection or an uninfected control (not recorded which).

This clonotype was observed at least ten times. V is TRBV11-2 and J is TRBJ1-5; D is unclear. The length of the CDR3 is 15 residues. Germline values: CDR1 SGHAT, CDR2 FQNNGV. Trimming took off 1 base at V and 5 bases at J, with 12 bases between the two ends. CDR3 loop: CASSLVRGKDQPQHF. Here the CDR3 DNA reads TGTGCCAGCAGCTTAGTTCGGGGTAAGGATCAGCCCCAGCATTTT.

This clonotype was observed many times. The rearrangement links TRBV27 to TRBJ2-7, with TRBD1 matching 11 bases. Germline-derived CDR1 and CDR2 are MNHEY and SMNVEV (reference sequence). With V trimmed by 7 bases and J by 6 bases, 2 bases remained unmatched. This CDR3 is built from 12 residues. The CDR3 coding sequence is TGTGCCAGCATTGGACAGGGGGCCGAGCAGTACTTC. Translation: CASIGQGAEQYF.

This clonotype was observed a handful of times. J is TRBJ2-2 and V is TRBV24-1; 8 nucleotides align to TRBD2. This CDR3 has 17 amino acids. Germline CDR1 reads KGHDR; CDR2 reads SFDVKD. Unmatched junction bases numbered 9, after V lost 3 bases and J lost 4 bases. The CDR3 DNA reads TGTGCCACCAGTGATCGACCCGGGACTAGGGGCACCGGGGAGCTGTTTTTT. It translates to CATSDRPGTRGTGELFF.

This clonotype was picked up many times. V usage is TRBV19 and J usage is TRBJ2-2; 9 bases fit TRBD1. The CDR3 runs to 15 residues. Trimming at V came to 7 bases and at J to 4 bases, leaving 7 bases not matched to a gene. Germline V gene data show CDR1 as LNHDA and CDR2 as SQIVND (reference sequence). The CDR3 here is CASIAGQGATGELFF. The CDR3 nucleotides are TGTGCCAGTATTGCGGGACAGGGTGCCACCGGGGAGCTGTTTTTT.

In its sample, this clonotype was seen a few times. This chain uses TRBV9 with TRBJ1-2, with a tentative D call TRBD1 (5 bases). From germline, CDR1 is SGDLS and CDR2 YYNGEE. The CDR3 is made up of 15 amino acids. Trimming left V 3 bases short and J 4 bases short, with 16 bases between. The CDR3 is CASSDDWAGRYGYTF. CDR3 bases: TGTGCCAGCAGCGACGACTGGGCAGGGCGCTATGGCTACACCTTC.

This clonotype was detected ten times or more. V is TRBV11-2 and J is TRBJ2-5; D unresolved. This CDR3 is 12 amino acids long. Trimming left V 4 bases short and J 5 bases short, with 8 bases between. The germline V gene encodes CDR1 SGHAT and CDR2 FQNNGV. For the CDR3, the DNA is TGTGCCAGCAGCTGGATTAGGGAGACCCAGTACTTC. It codes for CASSWIRETQYF.

This clonotype was observed at least ten times. The chain joins TRBV28 to TRBJ2-7, with 9 bases fitting TRBD1. The CDR3 is 14 amino acids. V shed 3 bases, J shed 2 bases, and the junction held 2 bases outside the gene matches. Per germline, CDR1 MDHEN and CDR2 SYDVKM. CDR3 protein: CASSFGQGTYEQYF. The DNA of the CDR3 is TGTGCCAGCAGTTTCGGACAGGGGACCTACGAGCAGTACTTC.

This chain connects TRBV12-3 or TRBV12-4 to TRBJ2-7; 7 nucleotides align to TRBD1. The trim removed 6 bases at V and 3 bases at J, leaving 5 bases unmatched. This CDR3 has 13 residues. The DNA of the CDR3 is TGTGCCAGCAGCCAGGACAGGAACTACGAGCAGTACTTC. It is translated as CASSQDRNYEQYF.

The genes are TRBV5-5 and TRBJ1-4; tentative D call: TRBD1 (5 bases). There are 15 residues in the CDR3. V lost 6 bases and J lost 5, with 17 bases in between. Looked up from germline, CDR1 is SGHKS and CDR2 is YYEKEE (reference sequence). The CDR3 DNA follows: TGTGCCAGCACACGAACCGGGACGTTAAATGAAAAACTGTTTTTT. This sequence encodes CASTRTGTLNEKLFF.

This clonotype was detected ten times or more. The chain couples TRBV28 to TRBJ2-7; D not certain. This CDR3 has 12 residues. CDR1 MDHEN and CDR2 SYDVKM come from the germline V gene. V lost 6 bases and J lost 2, with 8 bases in between. The CDR3 reads CASSHRAYEQYF. In DNA form, the CDR3 reads TGTGCCAGCAGCCACCGGGCCTACGAGCAGTACTTC.

This clonotype occurred many times. The chain links TRBV7-8 to TRBJ1-5; no clear D. Between the trimmed V and J ends, which lost 3 bases and 2 bases, there was a span of 11 bases. The CDR3 consists of 15 residues. Germline-derived CDR1 and CDR2 are SGHVS and FQNEAQ. CDR3 in DNA: TGTGCCAGCAGCTTGGGAGGGCAGGGCAATCAGCCCCAGCATTTT. As protein: CASSLGGQGNQPQHF.

Ten or more counts support this clonotype. The chain combines TRBV5-6 with TRBJ2-3; 8 bases match TRBD2. In germline, CDR1 is SGHDT, CDR2 YYEEEE. The CDR3 extends over 17 amino acids. J was trimmed by 7 bases and V by 2 bases; bases with no gene match: 15. The CDR3 loop is CASSFKPGGPGDHTQYF. CDR3 sequence (DNA): TGTGCCAGCAGCTTCAAACCGGGGGGGCCCGGCGACCATACGCAGTATTTT.

This clonotype was seen only a few times. This chain uses TRBV5-1 with TRBJ2-3; 8 nucleotides agree with TRBD1. The trim removed 4 bases at V and 4 bases at J, leaving 8 bases unmatched. There are 15 residues in the CDR3. The germline V gene has CDR1 SGHRS and CDR2 YFSETQ. This CDR3 is CASSTGQATADTQYF. The CDR3 DNA sequence: TGCGCCAGCAGCACGGGACAGGCCACGGCAGATACGCAGTATTTT.

This clonotype was seen a few times. This chain joins TRBV20-1 and TRBJ2-7; possible D gene TRBD1, 5 bases. The V gene's germline CDR1 is DFQATT and CDR2 SNEGSKA (reference sequence). The ends were cut back, 3 bases at V and 2 bases at J, with 8 bases in the middle. This CDR3 is built from 12 residues. CDR3 coding DNA: TGCAGTGCTAGGACAGATACCTACGAGCAGTACTTC. Translation: CSARTDTYEQYF.

In this sample, this clonotype turned up a few times. The genes are TRBV28 and TRBJ1-4, with 8 bases lining up with TRBD1. Trimming cost V 5 bases and J 7 bases; bases outside gene matches: 6. The CDR3 totals 14 residues. The germline gives CDR1 MDHEN, CDR2 SYDVKM. CDR3 sequence: CASSKGQEIEKLFF. DNA for the CDR3: TGTGCCAGCAGTAAGGGACAGGAGATTGAAAAACTGTTTTTT.

This chain links TRBV25-1 with TRBJ1-2; D uncertain. Germline CDR1 and CDR2: MGHDK and SYGVNS. This CDR3 is 12 amino acids long. V lost 2 bases, J lost 3 bases, and 4 bases lay in between. The DNA for the CDR3 is TGTGCCAGCAGTGAAGGGGACTATGGCTACACCTTC. It codes for CASSEGDYGYTF.

This clonotype appeared a few times. The rearrangement links TRBV20-1 to TRBJ2-1, with TRBD2 matching over 9 bases. Germline V gene lookup returns CDR1 DFQATT and CDR2 SNEGSKA (reference sequence). The V and J ends lost 0 bases and 10 bases, in that order; junction bases with no gene match: 13. The CDR3 loop spans 16 amino acids. DNA for the CDR3: TGCAGTGCTAGAGATTGGGTAGCGGGAGTTCCTGGGGAGCAGTTCTTC. Its translation is CSARDWVAGVPGEQFF.

This clonotype was observed at least ten times. The chain employs TRBV7-9 and TRBJ2-5; 10 positions match TRBD2. Germline assignment: CDR1 SEHNR and CDR2 FQNEAQ (reference sequence). V lost 7 bases to trimming and J lost 5 bases; unmatched junction nucleotides: 10. The length of the CDR3 is 15 residues. The CDR3: CASNGHLAGVETQYF. The CDR3 DNA is TGTGCCAGCAACGGCCACCTAGCGGGGGTTGAGACCCAGTACTTC.

This clonotype was detected many times. The chain has TRBV12-3 or TRBV12-4 and TRBJ2-2; 9 bases line up with TRBD1. The CDR3 is 16 amino acids. V shed 5 bases and J 8 bases; nucleotides not matched to a gene: 12. CDR3 sequence: CASSAQLPGQGGELFF. CDR3 coding DNA: TGTGCCAGCAGTGCCCAGCTCCCGGGACAGGGTGGGGAGCTGTTTTTT.

With regard to this clonotype: Mismatch with germline at one junction end may stem from a read error. This chain links TRBV9 with TRBJ2-1; D remains unclear. The CDR3 has 13 residues. CDR1 is SGDLS and CDR2 is YYNGEE in the germline V gene. The DNA for the CDR3 is TGTGCCAACAGCCTTGCTTCCTACAATGAGCAGTTCTTC. This codes for CANSLASYNEQFF.

This clonotype was observed a few times. The chain joins TRBV24-1 to TRBJ2-2, with 9 bases that match TRBD2. The length of the CDR3 is 17 residues. After removal of 2 bases from V and 4 bases from J, the junction contained 7 bases not matched to a gene. The V gene's germline CDR1 is KGHDR and CDR2 SFDVKD. The CDR3 bases are TGTGCCACCAGTGATTCAGAGGCGGGAGGGATCACCGGGGAGCTGTTTTTT. This codes for CATSDSEAGGITGELFF.

The CDR3 is CASSYGSGTSTDTQYF. In DNA form, the CDR3 reads TGTGCCAGCAGTTACGGTAGCGGGACCAGCACAGATACGCAGTATTTT. The chain carries TRBV6-2 or TRBV6-3 and TRBJ2-3; 8 nucleotides line up with TRBD2. The CDR3 length is 16 residues. With 2 bases clipped from V and 0 bases from J, the junction kept 4 bases outside the gene matches. Germline CDR1 MNHEY, CDR2 SVGEGT.

The chain uses TRBV28 and TRBJ1-2; 7 bases are a match to TRBD1. This CDR3 spans 15 amino acids. The ends lost 2 bases at V and 5 bases at J; junction bases unmatched: 8. Germline CDR1 MDHEN, CDR2 SYDVKM. CDR3 residues: CASSLRGGLRYGYTF. The CDR3 nucleotides read TGTGCCAGCAGTTTACGAGGGGGCTTAAGATATGGCTACACCTTC.

This clonotype has a handful of counts. The genes are TRBV5-1 and TRBJ2-2; 9 bases fit TRBD1. The CDR3 runs 17 residues. V was pared by 4 bases and J by 4 bases, with 11 bases of the junction left unmatched. Germline V gives CDR1 SGHRS, CDR2 YFSETQ. CDR3 nucleotide sequence: TGCGCCAGCAGCCATGCGACAGGGGGACCCTCCACCGGGGAGCTGTTTTTT. Its translation is CASSHATGGPSTGELFF.